A single T cell receptor (beta chain) is shown here with its context. Its antigen is still unknown. The CDR3 consists of 16 residues. V gave up 2 bases and J gave up 8 bases; unmatched junction bases: 11. Germline V lookup: CDR1 MNHEY, CDR2 SVGAGI. The primer mix had 60 Vbeta and 13 Jbeta primers. Here immunoSEQ multiplex PCR was the method, and the copy in TCRdb shows in-frame clones only, minus some. The listing records 150,000 or so clones. The data were taken from a study of cytomegalovirus exposure and HLA in healthy donors. Study-level points and caveats: Specificity of a few CMV-associated chains for CMV antigens was verified in vitro. Cytomegalovirus status was reportedly diagnosed by the classifier with high specificity and sensitivity.

The chain uses TRBV6-5 and TRBJ1-2; TRBD1 matches at 10 bases. This clonotype was sampled from a man aged 18 to 30 in good health and CMV-seronegative. The sample consisted of PBMCs. CDR3 DNA: TGTGCCAGCAGTTACCCGCACGGGACAGGGGTCTACGGCTACACCTTC. Its protein product is CASSYPHGTGVYGYTF.